Included here is one T cell receptor beta chain sequence, with context. The sample originates from a study of blood T cell repertoires in COVID-19. Study details: The United States, Italy and Spain were the sources of the acute and convalescent COVID-19 samples. Nucleic acid was either cDNA or gDNA, and it came from T cells, B-cell-depleted T cells, or PBMCs.

Some clones are missing from TCRdb's copy, which holds only in-frame ones; the method was immunoSEQ multiplex PCR. The data hold about 89,000 clones, with 65% to 80% observed a single time. From germline, CDR1 is SGHTA and CDR2 FQGNSA. The ends were cut back, 5 bases at V and 4 bases at J, with 12 bases in the middle. The CDR3 length is 14 residues. Source material: peripheral blood. The chain is built from TRBV7-2 and TRBJ1-5; no firm D call. The receptor's source is a human donor in a cohort sampled during active COVID-19. This chain's CDR3 is CASSLGSLNQPQHF. CDR3 coding DNA: TGTGCCAGCAGCCTAGGGAGTCTAAATCAGCCCCAGCATTTT.